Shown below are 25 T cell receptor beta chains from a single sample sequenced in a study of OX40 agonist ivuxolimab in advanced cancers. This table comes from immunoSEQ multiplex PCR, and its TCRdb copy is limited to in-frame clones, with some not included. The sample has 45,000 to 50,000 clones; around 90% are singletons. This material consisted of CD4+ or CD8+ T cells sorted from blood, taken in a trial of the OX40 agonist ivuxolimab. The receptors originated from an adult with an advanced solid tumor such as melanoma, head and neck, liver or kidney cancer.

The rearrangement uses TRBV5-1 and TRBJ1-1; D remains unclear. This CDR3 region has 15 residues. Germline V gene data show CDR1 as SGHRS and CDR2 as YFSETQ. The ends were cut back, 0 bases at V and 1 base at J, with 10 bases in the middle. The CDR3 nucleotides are TGCGCCAGCAGCTTGGATGCGTCGAGGAACACTGAAGCTTTCTTT. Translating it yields CASSLDASRNTEAFF.

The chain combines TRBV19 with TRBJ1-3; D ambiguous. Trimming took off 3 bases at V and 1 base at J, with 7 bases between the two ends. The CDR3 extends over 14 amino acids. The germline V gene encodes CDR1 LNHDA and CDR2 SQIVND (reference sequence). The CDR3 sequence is CASSIGGSGNTIYF. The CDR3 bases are TGTGCCAGTAGTATTGGCGGATCTGGAAACACCATATATTTT.

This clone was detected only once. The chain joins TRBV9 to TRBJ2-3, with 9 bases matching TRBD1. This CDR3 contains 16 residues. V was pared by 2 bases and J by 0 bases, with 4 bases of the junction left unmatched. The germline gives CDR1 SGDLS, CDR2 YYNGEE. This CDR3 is CASSVPGQGSTDTQYF. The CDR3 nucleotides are TGTGCCAGCAGCGTGCCGGGACAGGGTAGCACAGATACGCAGTATTTT.

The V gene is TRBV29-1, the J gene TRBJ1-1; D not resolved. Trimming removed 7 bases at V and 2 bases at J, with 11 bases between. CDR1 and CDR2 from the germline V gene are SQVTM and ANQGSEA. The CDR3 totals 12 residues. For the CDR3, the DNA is TGCAGCGCCCCCGGACCCAACACTGAAGCTTTCTTT. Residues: CSAPGPNTEAFF.

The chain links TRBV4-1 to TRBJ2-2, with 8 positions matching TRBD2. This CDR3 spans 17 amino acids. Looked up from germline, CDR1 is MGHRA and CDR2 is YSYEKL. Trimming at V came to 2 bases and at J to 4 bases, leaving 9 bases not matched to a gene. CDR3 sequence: CASSQIGGSGATGELFF. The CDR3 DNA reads TGCGCCAGCAGCCAAATAGGGGGTAGCGGGGCCACCGGGGAGCTGTTTTTT.

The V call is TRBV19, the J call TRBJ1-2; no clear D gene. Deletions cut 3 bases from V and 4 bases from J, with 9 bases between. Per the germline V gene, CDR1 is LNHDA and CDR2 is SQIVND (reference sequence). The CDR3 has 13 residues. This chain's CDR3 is CASSMGSSYGYTF. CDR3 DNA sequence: TGTGCCAGTAGTATGGGCAGCTCCTATGGCTACACCTTC. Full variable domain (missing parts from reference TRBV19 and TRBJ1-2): DGGITQSPKYLFRKEGQNVTLSCEQNLNHDAMYWYRQDPGQGLRLIYYSQIVNDFQKGDIAEGYSVSREKKESFPLTVTSAQKNPTAFYLCASSMGSSYGYTFGSGTRLTVV.

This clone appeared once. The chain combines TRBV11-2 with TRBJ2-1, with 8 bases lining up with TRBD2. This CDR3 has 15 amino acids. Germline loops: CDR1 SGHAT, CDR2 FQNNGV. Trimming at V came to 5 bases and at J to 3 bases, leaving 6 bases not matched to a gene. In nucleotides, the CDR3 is TGTGCCAGCAGCCCCACCGGGACTAGCTACAATGAGCAGTTCTTC. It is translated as CASSPTGTSYNEQFF.

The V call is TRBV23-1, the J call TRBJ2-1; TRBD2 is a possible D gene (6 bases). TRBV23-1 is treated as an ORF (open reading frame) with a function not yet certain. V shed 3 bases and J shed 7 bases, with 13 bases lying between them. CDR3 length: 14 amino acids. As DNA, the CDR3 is TGCGCCAGCAGTCACGGGAGAGGGTTAAATGAGCAGTTCTTC. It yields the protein CASSHGRGLNEQFF.

DNA for the CDR3: TGCGCCAGCAGCCAGCGGGAGCAGAGGGCTGAAGCTTTCTTT. This gives the protein CASSQREQRAEAFF. The genes are TRBV4-1 and TRBJ1-1, with unresolved D. Trimming shortened V by 3 bases and J by 6 bases, and 14 bases separated the two germline ends. Germline V lookup: CDR1 MGHRA, CDR2 YSYEKL. The CDR3 loop spans 14 amino acids.

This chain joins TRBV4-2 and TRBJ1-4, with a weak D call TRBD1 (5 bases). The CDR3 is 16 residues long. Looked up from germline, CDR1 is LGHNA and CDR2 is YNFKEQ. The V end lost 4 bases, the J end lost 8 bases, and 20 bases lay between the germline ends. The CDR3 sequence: CASSRREGEVREKLFF. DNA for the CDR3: TGTGCCAGCAGCCGGCGGGAAGGGGAGGTTCGGGAAAAACTGTTTTTT.

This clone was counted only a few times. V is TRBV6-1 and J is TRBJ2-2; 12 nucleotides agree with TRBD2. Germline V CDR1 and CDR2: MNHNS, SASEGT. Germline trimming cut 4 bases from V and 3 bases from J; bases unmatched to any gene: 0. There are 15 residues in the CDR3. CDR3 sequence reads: CASSGLAGDTGELFF. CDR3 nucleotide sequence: TGTGCCAGCAGTGGACTAGCGGGGGACACCGGGGAGCTGTTTTTT.

CDR3 amino acids: CASSLGRVATSNEQYF. The CDR3 coding sequence is TGTGCCAGCAGCTTGGGCAGGGTGGCCACGAGCAACGAGCAGTACTTC. V usage is TRBV5-5 and J usage is TRBJ2-7; possible D gene TRBD1, 5 bases. In germline, CDR1 is SGHKS, CDR2 YYEKEE (reference sequence). The CDR3 loop spans 16 amino acids. V lost 0 bases to trimming and J lost 5 bases, with 18 bases between them. Combining the CDR3 with reference TRBV5-5 and TRBJ2-7 gives the whole variable domain DAGVTQSPTHLIKTRGQQVTLRCSPISGHKSVSWYQQVLGQGPQFIFQYYEKEERGRGNFPDRFSARQFPNYSSELNVNALLLGDSALYLCASSLGRVATSNEQYFGPGTRLTVT.

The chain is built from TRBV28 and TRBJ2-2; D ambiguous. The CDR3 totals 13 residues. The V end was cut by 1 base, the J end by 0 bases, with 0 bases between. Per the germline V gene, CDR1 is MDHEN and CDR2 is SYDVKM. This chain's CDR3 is CASSLSNTGELFF. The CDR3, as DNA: TGTGCCAGCAGTTTATCGAACACCGGGGAGCTGTTTTTT.

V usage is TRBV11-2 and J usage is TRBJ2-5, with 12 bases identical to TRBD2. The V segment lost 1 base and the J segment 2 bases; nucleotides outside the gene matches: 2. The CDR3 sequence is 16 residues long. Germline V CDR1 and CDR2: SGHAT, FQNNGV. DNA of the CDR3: TGTGCCAGCAGCTTAGCTAGCGGGGGGGCTCAAGAGACCCAGTACTTC. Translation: CASSLASGGAQETQYF.

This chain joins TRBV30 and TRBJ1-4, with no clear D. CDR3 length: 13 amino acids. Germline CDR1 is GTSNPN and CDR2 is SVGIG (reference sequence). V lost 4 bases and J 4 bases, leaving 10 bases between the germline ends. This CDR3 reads CAWNVGINEKLFF. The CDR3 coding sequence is TGTGCCTGGAATGTGGGGATTAATGAAAAACTGTTTTTT.

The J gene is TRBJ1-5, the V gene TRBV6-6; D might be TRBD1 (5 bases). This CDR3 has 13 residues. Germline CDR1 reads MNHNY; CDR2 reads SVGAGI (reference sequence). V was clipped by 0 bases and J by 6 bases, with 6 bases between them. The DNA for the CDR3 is TGTGCCAGCAGTTACTCCGGGGCTCAGCCCCAGCATTTT. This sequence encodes CASSYSGAQPQHF.

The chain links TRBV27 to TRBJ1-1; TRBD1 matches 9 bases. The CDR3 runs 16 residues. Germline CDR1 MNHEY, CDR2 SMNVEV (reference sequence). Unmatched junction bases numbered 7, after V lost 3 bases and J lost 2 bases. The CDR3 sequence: CASSFSDRGINTEAFF. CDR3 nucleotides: TGTGCCAGCAGTTTTTCGGACAGGGGAATAAACACTGAAGCTTTCTTT.

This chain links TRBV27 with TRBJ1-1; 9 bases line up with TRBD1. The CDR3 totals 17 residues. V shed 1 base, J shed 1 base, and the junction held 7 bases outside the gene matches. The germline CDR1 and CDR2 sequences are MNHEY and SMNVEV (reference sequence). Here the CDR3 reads CASSLWGTGLRNTEAFF. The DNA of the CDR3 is TGTGCCAGCAGTTTATGGGGGACAGGGTTAAGGAACACTGAAGCTTTCTTT.

The CDR3 coding sequence is TGCGCCAGCAGCCGCTACACGGGACTATCAGCCTACAATGAGCAGTTCTTC. As protein: CASSRYTGLSAYNEQFF. This rearrangement joins TRBV23-1 to TRBJ2-1, with TRBD2 matching over 7 bases. TRBV23-1 is treated as an ORF (open reading frame) with a function not yet certain. The CDR3 loop spans 17 amino acids. The V and J ends lost 6 bases and 2 bases, in that order; junction bases with no gene match: 13.

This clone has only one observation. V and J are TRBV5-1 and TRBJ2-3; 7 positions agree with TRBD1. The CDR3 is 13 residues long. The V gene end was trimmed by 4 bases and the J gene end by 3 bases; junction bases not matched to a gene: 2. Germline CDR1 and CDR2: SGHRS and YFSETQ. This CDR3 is CASSRDRTDTQYF. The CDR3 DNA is TGCGCCAGCAGCCGGGACAGAACAGATACGCAGTATTTT.

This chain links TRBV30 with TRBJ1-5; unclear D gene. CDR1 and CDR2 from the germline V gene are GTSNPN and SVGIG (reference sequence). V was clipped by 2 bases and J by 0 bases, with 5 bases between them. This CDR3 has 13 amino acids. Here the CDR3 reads CAWSISSNQPQHF. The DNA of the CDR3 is TGTGCCTGGAGTATCAGTAGCAATCAGCCCCAGCATTTT.

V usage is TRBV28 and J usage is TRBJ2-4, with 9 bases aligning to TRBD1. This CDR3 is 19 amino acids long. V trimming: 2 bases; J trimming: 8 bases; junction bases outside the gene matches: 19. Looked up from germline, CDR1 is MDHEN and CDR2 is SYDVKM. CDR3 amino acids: CASSLAGTGLHSQKDIQYF. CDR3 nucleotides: TGTGCCAGCAGTTTAGCCGGGACAGGGCTTCATAGCCAAAAGGACATTCAGTACTTC.

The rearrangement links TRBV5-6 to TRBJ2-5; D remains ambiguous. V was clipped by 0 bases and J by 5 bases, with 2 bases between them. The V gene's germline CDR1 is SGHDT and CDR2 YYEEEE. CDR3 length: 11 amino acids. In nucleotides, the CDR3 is TGTGCCAGCAGCTTGGCCGAGACCCAGTACTTC. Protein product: CASSLAETQYF.

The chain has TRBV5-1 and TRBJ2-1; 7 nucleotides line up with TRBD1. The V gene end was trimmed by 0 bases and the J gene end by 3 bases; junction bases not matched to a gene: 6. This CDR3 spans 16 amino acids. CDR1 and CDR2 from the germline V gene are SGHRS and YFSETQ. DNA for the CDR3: TGCGCCAGCAGCTTGGACCCTGGGACAGACTACAATGAGCAGTTCTTC. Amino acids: CASSLDPGTDYNEQFF. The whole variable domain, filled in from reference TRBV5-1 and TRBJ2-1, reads KAGVTQTPRYLIKTRGQQVTLSCSPISGHRSVSWYQQTPGQGLQFLFEYFSETQRNKGNFPGRFSGRQFSNSRSEMNVSTLELGDSALYLCASSLDPGTDYNEQFFGPGTRLTVL.

CDR3 loop: CASSAGTGGSYEQYV. CDR3 DNA sequence: TGTGCCAGCAGCGCAGGGACAGGGGGCTCCTACGAGCAGTACGTC. V is TRBV6-5 and J is TRBJ2-7, with TRBD1 matching 11 bases. This CDR3 is built from 15 residues. Germline V CDR1 and CDR2: MNHEY, SVGAGI. V dropped 6 bases and J dropped 0; count of bases not matched to a gene: 4.